These 21 T cell receptor beta chains share one sample of origin, sequenced in a study of blood T cell repertoires in COVID-19. TCRdb's copy holds only in-frame clones and misses some; the assay was immunoSEQ multiplex PCR. The data show some 160,000 clones, with 75% to 90% seen just once and approximately 3% held by the top ten. Specimen: PBMCs or T cells enriched from blood (not recorded which). These TCRs come from a woman between 55 and 75 years old who had recovered from COVID-19.

The gene calls are TRBV5-6 and TRBJ1-5, with D uncertain. The CDR3 runs to 13 residues. V was pared by 0 bases and J by 6 bases, with 7 bases between. Germline V CDR1 and CDR2: SGHDT, YYEEEE. The CDR3 reads CASSLGLGQPQHF. CDR3 sequence (DNA): TGTGCCAGCAGCTTGGGGCTAGGTCAGCCCCAGCATTTT.

The V gene is TRBV27, the J gene TRBJ1-1; 8 bases fit TRBD1. This CDR3 is 16 amino acids long. CDR1 MNHEY and CDR2 SMNVEV come from the germline V gene (reference sequence). Unmatched junction bases numbered 9, after V lost 4 bases and J lost 2 bases. The CDR3 protein is CASSWGQGASNTEAFF. In DNA form, the CDR3 reads TGTGCCAGCAGTTGGGGGCAGGGGGCTAGCAACACTGAAGCTTTCTTT.

The CDR3 region is CASSLEYGGVKAEQYF. The CDR3 DNA sequence: TGTGCCAGCAGCTTAGAGTACGGGGGTGTTAAGGCCGAGCAGTACTTC. This rearrangement joins TRBV7-9 to TRBJ2-7; possibly TRBD2 for D (6 bases). The V gene lost 1 base and the J gene lost 6 bases, with 19 bases spanning the gap. Germline CDR1 reads SEHNR; CDR2 reads FQNEAQ (reference sequence). The CDR3 contains 16 residues.

The V call is TRBV24-1, the J call TRBJ1-2, with 8 bases lining up with TRBD1. Trimming took 4 bases from V and 11 from J; bases not matched to a gene: 17. This CDR3 spans 16 amino acids. Germline CDR1 KGHDR, CDR2 SFDVKD. The CDR3 loop is CATSDPLDRENTDYTF. CDR3 DNA sequence: TGTGCCACCAGTGACCCCCTGGACAGGGAAAATACCGATTACACCTTC.

Remarks on this clone: This same CDR3 is encoded by further DNA sequences in the sample. CDR3 protein: CASSPGTGGDQPQHF. The CDR3 nucleotides are TGTGCCAGCTCACCGGGGACAGGGGGCGATCAGCCCCAGCATTTT. The chain is built from TRBV18 and TRBJ1-5, with 12 bases that match TRBD1. Looked up from germline, CDR1 is KGHSH and CDR2 is LQKENI. The CDR3 covers 15 residues. Unmatched junction bases numbered 2, after V lost 3 bases and J lost 5 bases.

This clone was counted once. The chain employs TRBV18 and TRBJ2-3; D possibly corresponds to TRBD2 (5 bases). Trimming left V 3 bases short and J 3 bases short, with 13 bases between. This CDR3 comprises 15 residues. Per the germline V gene, CDR1 is KGHSH and CDR2 is LQKENI. The CDR3 DNA reads TGTGCCAGCTCACCTTACGCGCGAGGGACAGATACGCAGTATTTT. It is translated as CASSPYARGTDTQYF.

CDR3 in amino acids: CASSVEATVGTEAFF. Here the CDR3 DNA reads TGTGCCAGCAGCGTAGAGGCGACAGTGGGCACTGAAGCTTTCTTT. V usage is TRBV9 and J usage is TRBJ1-1; the D gene is possibly TRBD1 (5 bases). The CDR3 is 15 amino acids. Trimming removed 0 bases at V and 4 bases at J, with 13 bases between. Per germline, CDR1 SGDLS and CDR2 YYNGEE.

The chain employs TRBV15 and TRBJ1-2; tentatively, D is TRBD1 (6 bases). The CDR3 extends over 14 amino acids. Germline CDR1 LNHNV, CDR2 YYDKDF (reference sequence). V was pared by 0 bases and J by 3 bases, with 8 bases between. The CDR3 sequence: CATSRDRTDYGYTF. The CDR3 bases are TGTGCCACCAGCAGAGATAGGACAGACTATGGCTACACCTTC. Looking up the rest from reference TRBV15 and TRBJ1-2 gives the full variable domain: DAMVIQNPRYQVTQFGKPVTLSCSQTLNHNVMYWYQQKSSQAPKLLFHYYDKDFNNEADTPDNFQSRRPNTSFCFLDIRSPGLGDTAMYLCATSRDRTDYGYTFGSGTRLTVV.

The rearrangement joins TRBV5-5 to TRBJ2-1; 7 bases are a match to TRBD2. The germline V gene encodes CDR1 SGHKS and CDR2 YYEKEE (reference sequence). The CDR3 extends over 12 amino acids. The V segment lost 3 bases and the J segment 7 bases; nucleotides outside the gene matches: 1. The CDR3 DNA reads TGTGCCAGCAGCTACGGGGGGAATGAGCAGTTCTTC. As protein: CASSYGGNEQFF.

The chain has TRBV6-6 and TRBJ2-1, with 11 bases matching TRBD2. V shed 6 bases, J shed 4 bases, and the junction held 8 bases outside the gene matches. In germline, CDR1 is MNHNY, CDR2 SVGAGI (reference sequence). The CDR3 runs to 16 residues. The DNA for the CDR3 is TGTGCCAGCAGCCCCGAACTAGCGGGGGCTTACAATGAGCAGTTCTTC. This encodes CASSPELAGAYNEQFF.

The chain links TRBV12-3 or TRBV12-4 to TRBJ2-7, with D perhaps matching TRBD1 (6 bases). Trimming took 6 bases from V and 3 from J, leaving 9 bases between them. The CDR3 consists of 12 residues. In nucleotides, the CDR3 is TGTGCCAGCAGCACAGGGATCTACGAGCAGTACTTC. It specifies CASSTGIYEQYF.

V gene TRBV5-1 combines with J gene TRBJ1-2; 7 bases are a match to TRBD1. The germline CDR1 and CDR2 sequences are SGHRS and YFSETQ. CDR3 size: 13 residues. V lost 4 bases to trimming and J lost 10 bases; unmatched junction nucleotides: 10. This CDR3 reads CASSLKGARDYTF. CDR3 in DNA: TGCGCCAGCAGCCTTAAGGGGGCGAGAGACTACACCTTC. The full variable domain, with the rest looked up from reference TRBV5-1 and TRBJ1-2, is KAGVTQTPRYLIKTRGQQVTLSCSPISGHRSVSWYQQTPGQGLQFLFEYFSETQRNKGNFPGRFSGRQFSNSRSEMNVSTLELGDSALYLCASSLKGARDYTFGSGTRLTVV.

The chain employs TRBV29-1 and TRBJ1-2; D remains ambiguous. The germline gives CDR1 SQVTM, CDR2 ANQGSEA. This CDR3 has 15 residues. V was cut by 3 bases and J by 3 bases, with 17 bases left in between. The CDR3: CSVDVTYPGDYGYTF. In DNA form, the CDR3 reads TGCAGCGTTGATGTGACGTACCCGGGTGACTATGGCTACACCTTC.

The J gene is TRBJ2-2, the V gene TRBV27; tentatively, D is TRBD1 (8 bases). The CDR3 sequence is 14 residues long. The germline CDR1 and CDR2 sequences are MNHEY and SMNVEV (reference sequence). Trimming removed 8 bases at V and 11 bases at J, with 21 bases between. The CDR3 nucleotides are TGTGCCAGCGCGCCCCTCACAGGGGGGGGAGAGCTGTTTTTT. This codes for CASAPLTGGGELFF.

This clone has a handful of counts. V gene TRBV19 combines with J gene TRBJ1-1, with D possibly being TRBD1 (6 bases). The length of the CDR3 is 13 residues. Germline V CDR1 and CDR2: LNHDA, SQIVND (reference sequence). V dropped 9 bases and J dropped 4 bases, with 15 bases sitting between them. Written as DNA, the CDR3 is TGTGCCAGCCAGGGGACCCTTGGCACTGAAGCTTTCTTT. This translates into CASQGTLGTEAFF.

The chain joins TRBV6-5 to TRBJ1-2, with D maybe TRBD1 (6 bases). The ends were cut back, 6 bases at V and 4 bases at J, with 15 bases in the middle. Germline CDR1 and CDR2: MNHEY and SVGAGI. The CDR3 has 14 amino acids. For the CDR3, the DNA is TGTGCCAGCAGCTCCTCGAGGGGGATCTATGGCTACACCTTC. Encoded protein: CASSSSRGIYGYTF.

V gene TRBV3-1 (or the pseudogene TRBV3-2) combines with J gene TRBJ2-1, with 8 bases lining up with TRBD2. V lost 1 base, J lost 4 bases, and 6 bases stayed unmatched. Germline values: CDR1 LGHDT, CDR2 YNNKEL (reference sequence). This CDR3 has 16 residues. This CDR3 is CASSQGEAGAYNEQFF. The CDR3, as DNA: TGTGCCAGCAGCCAAGGCGAAGCGGGGGCGTACAATGAGCAGTTCTTC.

The V call is TRBV28, the J call TRBJ2-1, with TRBD2 identical over 12 bases. V lost 6 bases to trimming and J lost 12 bases; unmatched junction nucleotides: 12. Germline CDR1 reads MDHEN; CDR2 reads SYDVKM. This CDR3 is 15 amino acids long. In nucleotides, the CDR3 is TGTGCCAGCAGCGTTGCTAGCGGGGGGGCACGGGGGCAGTTCTTC. Encoded protein: CASSVASGGARGQFF.

The rearrangement joins TRBV7-8 to TRBJ2-5; TRBD2 matches at 15 bases. The CDR3 covers 17 residues. Looked up from germline, CDR1 is SGHVS and CDR2 is FQNEAQ. V lost 4 bases and J lost 4; bases outside the gene matches: 7. CDR3 nucleotide sequence: TGTGCCAGCAGCTCCCGGACTAGCGGGGGGGCGGTAGAGACCCAGTACTTC. It is translated as CASSSRTSGGAVETQYF.

The gene calls are TRBV30 and TRBJ2-3; D gene ambiguous. The CDR3 sequence is 15 residues long. In germline, CDR1 is GTSNPN, CDR2 SVGIG (reference sequence). V was pared by 5 bases and J by 1 base, with 16 bases between. CDR3 sequence reads: CAWSTNPPGTDTQYF. CDR3 in DNA: TGTGCCTGGTCCACTAACCCCCCGGGCACAGATACGCAGTATTTT.

The chain employs TRBV10-1 and TRBJ2-5; no clear D gene. This CDR3 has 14 residues. V lost 3 bases to trimming and J lost 0 bases, with 8 bases between them. Germline-derived CDR1 and CDR2 are WNHNN and SYGVQD (reference sequence). The CDR3 DNA sequence: TGCGCCAGCAGTGATGCCACAGACCAAGAGACCCAGTACTTC. Translation: CASSDATDQETQYF.